The 10 T cell receptor beta chains given below trace back to one sample, sequenced in a study of cytomegalovirus exposure and HLA in healthy donors (dated by TCRdb to the late 2010s). Library preparation employed the immunoSEQ multiplex PCR assay. For the multiplex PCR, a mixture combining 60 forward primers for TCR Vbeta segments and 13 reverse primers for TCR Jbeta segments was used. Drawn from immuneACCESS, this table holds only the in-frame rearrangements with V and J called that TCRdb kept. Clones are partly lost; checked studies trace under half to an unresolved V gene and leave the rest unexplained. The sample table shows 120,000 or so clones, and around 70% are seen once. Roughly 12% of the sample is in the top ten clones. Sequencing input: PBMCs. The receptor source for this set is a woman between 50 and 59 years old in good health and CMV-seropositive.

This chain links TRBV10-3 with TRBJ2-3; 7 bases fit TRBD1. The length of the CDR3 is 17 residues. Germline V lookup: CDR1 ENHRY, CDR2 SYGVKD. Trimming removed 2 bases from V and 3 bases from J; junction bases left unmatched: 11. The CDR3 coding sequence is TGTGCCATCAGTGAGGGAACACAGGGGTTTAGTACAGATACGCAGTATTTT. Amino acids: CAISEGTQGFSTDTQYF.

V gene TRBV18 combines with J gene TRBJ2-1; 7 bases fit TRBD2. The CDR3 is 15 residues long. The germline V gene has CDR1 KGHSH and CDR2 LQKENI. V gave up 3 bases and J gave up 7 bases; unmatched junction bases: 9. The DNA for the CDR3 is TGTGCCAGCTCACCTTCCCCGGGACTAACGAATGAGCAGTTCTTC. It yields the protein CASSPSPGLTNEQFF. The variable domain in full, completed from reference TRBV18 and TRBJ2-1, reads NAGVMQNPRHLVRRRGQEARLRCSPMKGHSHVYWYRQLPEEGLKFMVYLQKENIIDESGMPKERFSAEFPKEGPSILRIQQVVRGDSAAYFCASSPSPGLTNEQFFGPGTRLTVL.

This chain connects TRBV7-9 to TRBJ1-4; the match to TRBD1 covers 11 bases. This CDR3 has 17 residues. The V segment lost 5 bases and the J segment 0 bases; nucleotides outside the gene matches: 5. Looked up from germline, CDR1 is SEHNR and CDR2 is FQNEAQ (reference sequence). The CDR3, as DNA: TGTGCCAGCAGCCCAGGGACAGGGGGTTCAACTAATGAAAAACTGTTTTTT. Amino acid sequence: CASSPGTGGSTNEKLFF.

In its sample, this clone was seen once. This chain links TRBV7-8 with TRBJ2-7, with 7 nucleotides matching TRBD2. This CDR3 has 15 residues. The junction had 2 bases not matched to a gene; V was cut back by 0 bases and J by 0 bases. Germline V gene sequence: CDR1 SGHVS, CDR2 FQNEAQ. In DNA form, the CDR3 reads TGTGCCAGCAGCTTAGCCGGGGGGTTCTCCTACGAGCAGTACTTC. Its protein is CASSLAGGFSYEQYF.

The genes are TRBV2 and TRBJ2-5; 8 nucleotides agree with TRBD2. The trim removed 8 bases at V and 1 base at J, leaving 18 bases unmatched. The germline gives CDR1 SNHLY, CDR2 FYNNEI. CDR3 length equals 18 residues. CDR3 nucleotide sequence: TGTGCCAGCGGGACCTGGGGCGGGGGGATATTTGGCCAAGAGACCCAGTACTTC. Encoded protein: CASGTWGGGIFGQETQYF. Full variable domain (outside the CDR3, taken from reference TRBV2 and TRBJ2-5): EPEVTQTPSHQVTQMGQEVILRCVPISNHLYFYWYRQILGQKVEFLVSFYNNEISEKSEIFDDQFSVERPDGSNFTLKIRSTKLEDSAMYFCASGTWGGGIFGQETQYFGPGTRLLVL.

The chain recombines TRBV28 with TRBJ1-2, with D hard to call. The CDR3 length is 13 residues. V was shortened by 10 bases and J by 2 bases, with 14 bases between the two germline ends. CDR1 is MDHEN, CDR2 SYDVKM, per germline. CDR3 bases: TGTGCCACCAACGTCGAGGGAAACTATGGCTACACCTTC. Translation: CATNVEGNYGYTF.

The rearrangement links TRBV7-9 to TRBJ2-3, with TRBD2 matching over 12 bases. Germline V lookup: CDR1 SEHNR, CDR2 FQNEAQ (reference sequence). The CDR3 has 16 residues. V shed 0 bases, J shed 5 bases, and the junction held 3 bases outside the gene matches. The DNA of the CDR3 is TGTGCCAGCAGCTTAGCGACTAGCGGGAGTGGAGATACGCAGTATTTT. Its protein product is CASSLATSGSGDTQYF. The full variable domain, with the rest looked up from reference TRBV7-9 and TRBJ2-3, is DTGVSQNPRHKITKRGQNVTFRCDPISEHNRLYWYRQTLGQGPEFLTYFQNEAQLEKSRLLSDRFSAERPKGSFSTLEIQRTEQGDSAMYLCASSLATSGSGDTQYFGPGTRLTVL.

The chain carries TRBV10-1 and TRBJ1-2, with D unresolved. In germline, CDR1 is WNHNN, CDR2 SYGVQD (reference sequence). V lost 0 bases and J lost 2, with 7 bases in between. The CDR3 has 14 amino acids. The CDR3 sequence: CASSESRENYGYTF. CDR3 DNA sequence: TGCGCCAGCAGTGAGTCGCGGGAGAACTATGGCTACACCTTC.

The chain joins TRBV4-3 to TRBJ2-7, with 10 bases that match TRBD1. V lost 3 bases, J lost 3 bases, and 5 bases stayed unmatched. CDR1 is LGHNA, CDR2 YSLEER, per germline. CDR3 size: 15 residues. The CDR3 here is CASSQSGTGVYEQYF. CDR3 nucleotides: TGCGCCAGCAGCCAGTCCGGGACAGGGGTCTACGAGCAGTACTTC.

The chain joins TRBV14 to TRBJ1-5, with D possibly TRBD1 on 6 matching bases. V was shortened by 4 bases and J by 6 bases, with 16 bases between the two germline ends. The CDR3 covers 15 residues. The germline V gene has CDR1 SGHDN and CDR2 FVKESK. CDR3 residues: CASSPAGGAGQPQHF. The CDR3 coding sequence is TGTGCCAGCAGCCCCGCCGGGGGGGCGGGTCAGCCCCAGCATTTT. Full variable domain (rest looked up from reference TRBV14 and TRBJ1-5): EAGVTQFPSHSVIEKGQTVTLRCDPISGHDNLYWYRRVMGKEIKFLLHFVKESKQDESGMPNNRFLAERTGGTYSTLKVQPAELEDSGVYFCASSPAGGAGQPQHFGDGTRLSIL.